These 21 T cell receptor beta chains share one sample of origin, sequenced in a study of T cells expressing NK-cell markers. TCRdb re-called the 5' RACE reads, yielding one record per CDR3 amino acid sequence without DNA. This table holds some 450,000 distinct CDR3 sequences. Sequenced: blood T cells: a sorted CD56 or NKG2C T cell subset, CD4+ or CD8+ T cells, or bulk PBMC T cells (not recorded which). The receptor source for this set is a woman aged 18 to 75 in good health.

The V gene is TRBV15, the J gene TRBJ2-7; TCRdb calls TRBD1, which cannot be checked without DNA. This CDR3 spans 14 amino acids. The germline CDR1 and CDR2 sequences are LNHNV and YYDKDF (reference sequence). CDR3 residues: CATSGSGTPSEQYF.

V is TRBV4-3 and J is TRBJ2-1; the TCRdb D gene call, TRBD1, has no DNA to confirm it. Germline loops: CDR1 LGHNA, CDR2 YSLEER. CDR3 length: 15 amino acids. This CDR3 is CASSQGTGSYNEQFF.

The chain couples TRBV10-3 to TRBJ2-1; TCRdb calls TRBD1, which cannot be checked without DNA. The CDR3 sequence is 14 residues long. Germline CDR1 is ENHRY and CDR2 is SYGVKD. This chain's CDR3 is CAPHHPRAYNEQFF.

The CDR3 loop is CASSQDIEGLANNEQFF. The chain couples TRBV14 to TRBJ2-1; TCRdb proposes TRBD2, but this gene call is untestable without DNA. Germline V gene data show CDR1 as SGHDN and CDR2 as FVKESK. The CDR3 has 17 residues. The variable domain in full, completed from reference TRBV14 and TRBJ2-1, reads EAGVTQFPSHSVIEKGQTVTLRCDPISGHDNLYWYRRVMGKEIKFLLHFVKESKQDESGMPNNRFLAERTGGTYSTLKVQPAELEDSGVYFCASSQDIEGLANNEQFFGPGTRLTVL.

V and J are TRBV4-1 and TRBJ1-3. Germline CDR1 and CDR2: MGHRA and YSYEKL. This CDR3 has 13 residues. CDR3 sequence: CASSRPLGDTIYF.

The J gene is TRBJ2-7, the V gene TRBV20-1; TCRdb designates TRBD2, a call that cannot be tested without DNA. Germline values: CDR1 DFQATT, CDR2 SNEGSKA (reference sequence). This CDR3 spans 13 amino acids. The CDR3 region is CSTRDFSSYEQYF.

The rearrangement uses TRBV7-3 and TRBJ1-5; the TCRdb call, TRBD1, lacks DNA for checking. This CDR3 contains 14 residues. Germline V CDR1 and CDR2: SGHTA, FQGTGA. Here the CDR3 reads CASSHDSGNQPQHF.

The chain carries TRBV12-3 or TRBV12-4 and TRBJ2-5; TCRdb's D gene call, TRBD1, goes unchecked for lack of DNA. The CDR3 is made up of 15 amino acids. The CDR3 reads CASSLGTGSRETQYF.

The chain links TRBV6-5 to TRBJ2-1. CDR1 and CDR2 from the germline V gene are MNHEY and SVGAGI. The CDR3 sequence is 16 residues long. The CDR3 region is CASSYVGSGLQNEQFF.

This chain connects TRBV4-1 to TRBJ1-6; the D call of TRBD1 rests on TCRdb alone, since no DNA is present to check it. This CDR3 has 16 amino acids. CDR1 and CDR2 (germline): MGHRA, YSYEKL. CDR3 residues: CASSQMGTGTLSPLHF.

J is TRBJ1-1 and V is TRBV7-9; TCRdb's D gene call, TRBD1, goes unchecked for lack of DNA. This CDR3 is 15 amino acids long. The germline V gene has CDR1 SEHNR and CDR2 FQNEAQ (reference sequence). This chain's CDR3 is CASSENRGPGTEAFF.

The rearrangement joins TRBV5-1 to TRBJ1-1; TCRdb's D call of TRBD1 is untestable without DNA. Germline loops: CDR1 SGHRS, CDR2 YFSETQ. This CDR3 has 16 residues. This chain's CDR3 is CASSLAPQGGNTEAFF.

CDR3 region: CASSPRLAGGTGELFF. The rearrangement joins TRBV12-3 or TRBV12-4 to TRBJ2-2; TCRdb names TRBD2, which stays unverified in the absence of DNA. The CDR3 is 16 residues long.

The chain has TRBV7-3 and TRBJ2-3; TCRdb's D call of TRBD2 is untestable without DNA. This CDR3 is 13 amino acids long. The germline gives CDR1 SGHTA, CDR2 FQGTGA. This chain's CDR3 is CASSRRTADTQYF.

The rearrangement joins TRBV5-4 to TRBJ1-4; absent DNA, TCRdb's TRBD1 call cannot be checked. Germline V gene sequence: CDR1 SGHNT, CDR2 YYREEE (reference sequence). This CDR3 comprises 14 residues. This CDR3 reads CASSRQQGGEKLFF.

The chain uses TRBV19 and TRBJ1-5. The CDR3 is 12 amino acids. Germline V gene sequence: CDR1 LNHDA, CDR2 SQIVND (reference sequence). The CDR3 region is CASNGYNQPQHF.

The V call is TRBV4-1, the J call TRBJ1-4; TCRdb proposes TRBD1, but this gene call is untestable without DNA. Germline loops: CDR1 MGHRA, CDR2 YSYEKL. The CDR3 contains 16 residues. The CDR3 sequence: CASSQDGDRFSEKLFF.

The chain uses TRBV5-1 and TRBJ2-2; TCRdb gives TRBD2 as the D gene, but with no DNA this cannot be confirmed. The CDR3 is 18 amino acids. Germline loops: CDR1 SGHRS, CDR2 YFSETQ. The CDR3 sequence: CASSPGLAGGTNTGELFF.

This chain uses TRBV20-1 with TRBJ1-5; TCRdb outputs TRBD1, but without DNA this stays unchecked. This CDR3 is built from 13 residues. The germline V gene encodes CDR1 DFQATT and CDR2 SNEGSKA (reference sequence). CDR3 region: CSARLSVNQPQHF.

The gene calls are TRBV7-3 and TRBJ1-3. Looked up from germline, CDR1 is SGHTA and CDR2 is FQGTGA. CDR3 length: 15 amino acids. CDR3: CASSLAASSGNTIYF.

The chain is built from TRBV29-1 and TRBJ2-4. CDR3 size: 12 residues. CDR1 SQVTM and CDR2 ANQGSEA come from the germline V gene. CDR3 residues: CSCASEVNIQYF.